What follows are 28 T cell receptor beta chains derived from one specimen sequenced in a study of blood T cell repertoires in COVID-19. Some clones are missing from TCRdb's copy, which holds only in-frame ones; the method was immunoSEQ multiplex PCR. Of approximately 53,000 clones listed, 75% to 85% are singletons. Material for sequencing was peripheral blood. Receptors were obtained from a woman between 55 and 75 years old with acute or convalescent COVID-19.

V is TRBV5-4 and J is TRBJ2-3, with a possible D match to TRBD2 (5 bases). Per the germline V gene, CDR1 is SGHNT and CDR2 is YYREEE (reference sequence). Trimming removed 2 bases at V and 4 bases at J, with 11 bases between. This CDR3 contains 14 residues. Here the CDR3 DNA reads TGTGCCAGCAGCTTCCGCTCGGAGGCAGATACGCAGTATTTT. Protein sequence: CASSFRSEADTQYF.

This clone was counted only a few times. The V gene is TRBV7-3, the J gene TRBJ1-6; D perhaps matches TRBD1 (6 bases). Germline V lookup: CDR1 SGHTA, CDR2 FQGTGA. CDR3 length: 15 amino acids. Trimming removed 4 bases from V and 6 bases from J, with 13 bases in between. The CDR3, as DNA: TGTGCCAGCAGCTCTGGGGGCGGTCTTAATTCACCCCTCCACTTT. This translates into CASSSGGGLNSPLHF.

This chain links TRBV7-9 with TRBJ2-5, with D perhaps TRBD1 (5 bases). The CDR3 is 14 amino acids. The germline CDR1 and CDR2 sequences are SEHNR and FQNEAQ (reference sequence). V dropped 5 bases and J dropped 4 bases, with 14 bases sitting between them. CDR3 coding DNA: TGTGCCAGCAGCGTTCCAGGGTCGGGAGAGACCCAGTACTTC. Translation gives CASSVPGSGETQYF.

The chain combines TRBV2 with TRBJ1-6; 10 bases line up with TRBD1. V shed 6 bases, J shed 7 bases, and the junction held 0 bases outside the gene matches. This CDR3 region has 13 residues. Germline V gene lookup returns CDR1 SNHLY and CDR2 FYNNEI. DNA for the CDR3: TGTGCCAGCAGGACAGGGGGCAATTCACCCCTCCACTTT. It is translated as CASRTGGNSPLHF.

In its sample, this clone was seen once. This chain links TRBV7-9 with TRBJ2-5; 9 bases are shared with TRBD2. Germline CDR1 and CDR2: SEHNR and FQNEAQ (reference sequence). Losses at the gene ends were 2 bases for V and 5 bases for J; bases not matched to a gene: 0. The CDR3 consists of 13 residues. CDR3 in amino acids: CASSLSGGETQYF. Written as DNA, the CDR3 is TGTGCCAGCAGCTTAAGCGGGGGGGAGACCCAGTACTTC.

This chain links TRBV27 with TRBJ1-1; maybe TRBD1 (6 bases). V dropped 5 bases and J dropped 2 bases, with 21 bases sitting between them. The CDR3 has 17 residues. The germline CDR1 and CDR2 sequences are MNHEY and SMNVEV (reference sequence). In DNA, the CDR3 is TGTGCCAGCAGTCCTACCAGGATGGCAGGGGTCAACACTGAAGCTTTCTTT. Its translation is CASSPTRMAGVNTEAFF.

The J gene is TRBJ1-4, the V gene TRBV9; 8 nucleotides match TRBD1. From germline, CDR1 is SGDLS and CDR2 YYNGEE. The CDR3 is 16 residues long. J was trimmed by 8 bases and V by 0 bases; bases with no gene match: 9. The CDR3 sequence is CASSVATGGTGEKLFF. CDR3 nucleotide sequence: TGTGCCAGCAGCGTAGCTACCGGGGGGACAGGAGAAAAACTGTTTTTT.

The genes are TRBV19 and TRBJ1-2; TRBD1 matches at 9 bases. The V gene's germline CDR1 is LNHDA and CDR2 SQIVND (reference sequence). The junction had 3 bases not matched to a gene; V was cut back by 3 bases and J by 7 bases. This CDR3 has 13 amino acids. CDR3 sequence (DNA): TGTGCCAGTAGTATGGACAGGGGAGGTGGCTACACCTTC. Protein product: CASSMDRGGGYTF.

The J gene is TRBJ2-7, the V gene TRBV4-2, with 11 bases matching TRBD1. V lost 4 bases, J lost 2 bases, and 1 base stayed unmatched. The germline CDR1 and CDR2 sequences are LGHNA and YNFKEQ. The CDR3 sequence is 14 residues long. CDR3 protein: CASSPDRGPYEQYF. CDR3 sequence (DNA): TGTGCCAGCAGCCCGGACAGGGGGCCCTACGAGCAGTACTTC.

V usage is TRBV2 and J usage is TRBJ1-4; a weak D match, TRBD1 (6 bases). The CDR3 runs to 15 residues. V lost 7 bases, J lost 7 bases, and 19 bases lay in between. Germline V lookup: CDR1 SNHLY, CDR2 FYNNEI. The CDR3 sequence is CASKPSGGRREKLFF. The CDR3 nucleotides are TGTGCCAGCAAGCCATCCGGGGGGCGTCGTGAAAAACTGTTTTTT.

CDR3 in DNA: TGTGCCTGGAGAGGCACAGGGGGCAAATATCGTGGCTACACCTTC. This encodes CAWRGTGGKYRGYTF. The genes are TRBV30 and TRBJ1-2, with 9 nucleotides matching TRBD1. CDR1 is GTSNPN and CDR2 is SVGIG in the germline V gene (reference sequence). V lost 3 bases and J lost 7; bases outside the gene matches: 12. This CDR3 is 15 amino acids long.

The rearrangement uses TRBV30 and TRBJ1-1; D may be TRBD1 (6 bases). The CDR3 extends over 15 amino acids. V lost 1 base, J lost 5 bases, and 17 bases lay in between. Germline CDR1 is GTSNPN and CDR2 is SVGIG (reference sequence). In nucleotides, the CDR3 is TGTGCCTGGAGTGCGCAGGGGAAATTTCGGACTGAAGCTTTCTTT. Its protein is CAWSAQGKFRTEAFF. The whole variable domain, filled in from reference TRBV30 and TRBJ1-1, reads SQTIHQWPATLVQPVGSPLSLECTVEGTSNPNLYWYRQAAGRGLQLLFYSVGIGQISSEVPQNLSASRPQDRQFILSSKKLLLSDSGFYLCAWSAQGKFRTEAFFGQGTRLTVV.

The J gene is TRBJ2-1, the V gene TRBV3-1 (or the pseudogene TRBV3-2); no reliable D call. The length of the CDR3 is 13 residues. V gave up 3 bases and J gave up 6 bases, with 9 bases separating them. Germline CDR1 reads LGHDT; CDR2 reads YNNKEL (reference sequence). The CDR3 region is CASSQAVANEQFF. The DNA of the CDR3 is TGTGCCAGCAGCCAGGCGGTCGCCAATGAGCAGTTCTTC.

The gene calls are TRBV10-3 and TRBJ1-1; possibly TRBD1 for D (5 bases). Trimming took 7 bases from V and 0 from J, leaving 12 bases between them. Germline lookup yields CDR1 ENHRY and CDR2 SYGVKD. CDR3 length: 14 residues. CDR3: CAITKDTVNTEAFF. The CDR3 region has the DNA TGTGCCATCACTAAGGACACCGTGAACACTGAAGCTTTCTTT.

The genes are TRBV10-3 and TRBJ2-1; D possibly corresponds to TRBD2 (5 bases). The CDR3 sequence is 14 residues long. The V and J ends lost 3 bases and 5 bases respectively, with 11 bases between them. Germline lookup yields CDR1 ENHRY and CDR2 SYGVKD. CDR3 protein: CAISDSLGDNEQFF. CDR3 bases: TGTGCCATCAGTGATAGCCTCGGGGACAATGAGCAGTTCTTC.

V usage is TRBV3-1 (or the pseudogene TRBV3-2) and J usage is TRBJ1-6; 7 bases match TRBD1. The CDR3 sequence is 19 residues long. Germline values: CDR1 LGHDT, CDR2 YNNKEL (reference sequence). V was clipped by 2 bases and J by 0 bases; unmatched bases: 10. This CDR3 is CASSQLSGQAGSYNSPLHF. The DNA of the CDR3 is TGTGCCAGCAGCCAACTTTCCGGACAGGCAGGCTCCTATAATTCACCCCTCCACTTT.

The rearrangement joins TRBV19 to TRBJ1-1, with D possibly matching TRBD1 (5 bases). This CDR3 has 16 residues. Germline-derived CDR1 and CDR2 are LNHDA and SQIVND (reference sequence). The germline V and J ends were trimmed by 8 bases and 1 base, with 20 bases remaining between them. The DNA of the CDR3 is TGTGCCAGTCGCCGAGACAGAGAACCTGAGAACACTGAAGCTTTCTTT. Translating it yields CASRRDREPENTEAFF. The complete variable domain, with remaining parts taken from reference TRBV19 and TRBJ1-1, reads DGGITQSPKYLFRKEGQNVTLSCEQNLNHDAMYWYRQDPGQGLRLIYYSQIVNDFQKGDIAEGYSVSREKKESFPLTVTSAQKNPTAFYLCASRRDREPENTEAFFGQGTRLTVV.

This clone was recorded a few times. The chain has TRBV10-2 and TRBJ2-7; 13 positions match TRBD2. The ends lost 7 bases at V and 7 bases at J; junction bases unmatched: 10. CDR1 and CDR2 from the germline V gene are WSHSY and SAAADI. The CDR3 totals 15 residues. For the CDR3, the DNA is TGCGCCAGCACCTTCGGACTAGCGGGAGTTTATGAGCAGTACTTC. Protein sequence: CASTFGLAGVYEQYF.

The chain combines TRBV5-1 with TRBJ2-5; D might be TRBD1 (5 bases). Germline V gene sequence: CDR1 SGHRS, CDR2 YFSETQ. Trimming took 4 bases from V and 7 from J, leaving 14 bases between them. The CDR3 runs 13 residues. In nucleotides, the CDR3 is TGCGCCAGCAGCCTTGACTCTCAGGGGACCCAGTACTTC. Residues: CASSLDSQGTQYF.

V usage is TRBV5-4 and J usage is TRBJ1-1, with D perhaps TRBD1 (6 bases). The CDR3 consists of 15 residues. Germline V gene data show CDR1 as SGHNT and CDR2 as YYREEE (reference sequence). V lost 4 bases and J lost 2, with 15 bases in between. CDR3 protein: CASSPGTGQNTEAFF. In nucleotides, the CDR3 is TGTGCCAGCAGCCCCGGTACAGGGCAAAACACTGAAGCTTTCTTT.

The chain combines TRBV9 with TRBJ2-5, with D perhaps TRBD1 (6 bases). V was shortened by 0 bases and J by 5 bases, with 14 bases between the two germline ends. The CDR3 consists of 15 residues. CDR1 and CDR2 (germline): SGDLS, YYNGEE. This chain's CDR3 is CASSVDPRGGETQYF. The CDR3 nucleotides read TGTGCCAGCAGCGTAGATCCCAGGGGCGGGGAGACCCAGTACTTC.

This clone came up once. The chain couples TRBV7-6 to TRBJ2-3; TRBD2 matches at 7 bases. CDR1 SGHVS and CDR2 FNYEAQ come from the germline V gene. The V and J ends lost 0 bases and 3 bases, in that order; junction bases with no gene match: 6. The CDR3 runs to 16 residues. The chain's CDR3 is CASSLASGLDTDTQYF. The DNA of the CDR3 is TGTGCCAGCAGCTTAGCTAGCGGGCTAGATACAGATACGCAGTATTTT.

The chain recombines TRBV7-2 with TRBJ1-1, with unresolved D. The germline CDR1 and CDR2 sequences are SGHTA and FQGNSA. Trimming pared 5 bases from V and 4 bases from J, leaving 8 bases between. CDR3 length equals 12 residues. The CDR3 spells CASSPFSTEAFF. The DNA of the CDR3 is TGTGCCAGCAGCCCGTTTAGCACTGAAGCTTTCTTT. The complete variable domain, with remaining parts taken from reference TRBV7-2 and TRBJ1-1, reads GAGVSQSPSNKVTEKGKDVELRCDPISGHTALYWYRQSLGQGLEFLIYFQGNSAPDKSGLPSDRFSAERTGGSVSTLTIQRTQQEDSAVYLCASSPFSTEAFFGQGTRLTVV.

This clone was seen just once. This rearrangement joins TRBV6-5 to TRBJ2-7; D might be TRBD2 (5 bases). The CDR3 length is 15 residues. V shed 6 bases and J shed 4 bases, with 19 bases lying between them. Germline CDR1 reads MNHEY; CDR2 reads SVGAGI. The CDR3: CASSVDQGRIYEQYF. As DNA, the CDR3 is TGTGCCAGCAGCGTCGACCAAGGGAGAATATACGAGCAGTACTTC.

This chain connects TRBV4-2 to TRBJ1-6, with 9 bases fitting TRBD1. V shed 4 bases and J 10 bases; nucleotides not matched to a gene: 17. The CDR3 extends over 18 amino acids. Germline V gives CDR1 LGHNA, CDR2 YNFKEQ. The CDR3 DNA follows: TGTGCCAGCAGCCTGGAAATTCGGGGGGACAGGGCCTACTCACCCCTCCACTTT. Translation gives CASSLEIRGDRAYSPLHF.

This clone was detected once. The chain combines TRBV2 with TRBJ1-4; D is unresolved. The V end lost 5 bases, the J end lost 4 bases, and 14 bases lay between the germline ends. This CDR3 spans 15 amino acids. Germline CDR1 is SNHLY and CDR2 is FYNNEI. The CDR3 loop is CASSLGVALNEKLFF. CDR3 DNA: TGTGCCAGCAGTCTCGGGGTTGCCCTTAATGAAAAACTGTTTTTT.

The chain recombines TRBV3-1 (or the pseudogene TRBV3-2) with TRBJ1-6; possible D gene TRBD1, 6 bases. Trimming removed 1 base from V and 9 bases from J, with 10 bases in between. CDR1 is LGHDT and CDR2 is YNNKEL in the germline V gene (reference sequence). The CDR3 runs to 14 residues. Here the CDR3 reads CASSQGNRASPLHF. The CDR3 nucleotides read TGTGCCAGCAGCCAAGGCAACAGGGCTTCACCCCTCCACTTT.

This clone has more than one count but fewer than ten. The chain is built from TRBV9 and TRBJ1-5; D unclear. The CDR3 covers 13 residues. V was shortened by 0 bases and J by 10 bases, with 11 bases between the two germline ends. Germline assignment: CDR1 SGDLS and CDR2 YYNGEE. The CDR3: CASSVGIRTPQHF. In DNA form, the CDR3 reads TGTGCCAGCAGCGTAGGTATCAGGACTCCCCAGCATTTT.